This TCR beta chain was identified in a study of response to subunit inactivated influenza vaccine. Study findings and constraints: After each seasonal influenza vaccination, few new T cells are recruited, the authors suggested.

From the RT-PCR reads, TCRdb called clonotypes with MiXCR, one entry per CDR3 protein. Of fewer than 650,000 distinct CDR3 sequences detected, roughly 13% appear once; the ten largest clones hold around 13%. Trimming shortened V by 6 bases and J by 10 bases, and 16 bases separated the two germline ends. CDR1 and CDR2 from the germline V gene are MDHEN and SYDVKM. The CDR3 loop spans 13 amino acids. Of note for this clonotype: Antigen: not known.

This receptor was identified in a man aged 50-59 years who received an inactivated influenza vaccine. The sequences come from PBMCs from blood, collected around seven weeks after vaccination. The chain has TRBV28 and TRBJ1-5; TRBD1 might be the D (5 bases). This CDR3 reads CASRYGAAGPQHF. The CDR3 DNA is TGTGCCAGCAGATACGGGGCGGCTGGACCCCAGCATTTT.